This T cell receptor beta chain was obtained from a study of shared clonotypes between healthy human individuals. Generated by immunoSEQ multiplex PCR, the TCRdb table keeps only in-frame clones and is missing some. The data show more than 1 million clones, with more than 75% seen just once and about 0.52% held by the top ten. Trimming shortened V by 5 bases and J by 7 bases, and 17 bases separated the two germline ends. CDR1 and CDR2 from the germline V gene are MNHEY and SVGAGI. This CDR3 has 14 residues. Whole-study results and caveats: Clonotypes that were shared across a handful of donors made up roughly 5.2% of naive CD4 clonotypes. Donor scarcity curtailed the genetic and exposure-history diversity represented herein. Clonotypes shared by all four donors outscored non-shared clonotypes in generation probability.

Notes on this clone: Antigen unknown.

The clonotype originates from a man aged 18 to 29 in good health. Some clones in this sample may be carry-over from other donors' samples. The sample comprised memory CD4+ T cells from PBMCs. The sample's subset: CD45RA-negative fraction. V is TRBV6-5 and J is TRBJ1-2; the D is unclear. This chain's CDR3 is CASSPLRLGPGYTF. The CDR3 DNA follows: TGTGCCAGCAGTCCCCTCCGCCTAGGGCCTGGCTACACCTTC.